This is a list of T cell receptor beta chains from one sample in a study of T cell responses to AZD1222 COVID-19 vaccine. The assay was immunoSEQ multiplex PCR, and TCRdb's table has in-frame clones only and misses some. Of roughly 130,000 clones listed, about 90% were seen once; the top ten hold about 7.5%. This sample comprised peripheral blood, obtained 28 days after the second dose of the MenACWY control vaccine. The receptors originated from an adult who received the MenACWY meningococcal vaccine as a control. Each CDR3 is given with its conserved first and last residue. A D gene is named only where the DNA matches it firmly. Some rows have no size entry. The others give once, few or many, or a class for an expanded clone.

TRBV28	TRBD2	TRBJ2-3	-	CASSSPGGGATDTQYF	TGTGCCAGCAGTTCTCCTGGCGGGGGGGCGACAGATACGCAGTATTTT
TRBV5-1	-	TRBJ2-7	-	CASSRDGTYEQYF	TGCGCCAGCAGCCGGGACGGGACCTACGAGCAGTACTTC
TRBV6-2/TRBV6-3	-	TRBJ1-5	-	CASSYNQGQPQHF	TGTGCCAGCAGTTATAATCAGGGTCAGCCCCAGCATTTT
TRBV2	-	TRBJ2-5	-	CASSEDRSSQETQYF	TGTGCCAGCAGTGAGGATCGATCGAGCCAAGAGACCCAGTACTTC
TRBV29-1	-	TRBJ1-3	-	CSVAPGPSSSGNTIYF	TGCAGCGTAGCCCCGGGGCCATCCAGCTCTGGAAACACCATATATTTT
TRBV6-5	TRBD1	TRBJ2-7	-	CASRDTTGLYEQYF	TGTGCCAGCAGAGACACGACAGGGCTCTACGAGCAGTACTTC
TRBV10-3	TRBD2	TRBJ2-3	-	CAISEASGAGDTQYF	TGTGCCATCAGTGAGGCTAGCGGGGCCGGAGATACGCAGTATTTT
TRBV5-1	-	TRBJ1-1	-	CASSLASEDVAFF	TGCGCCAGCAGCTTGGCGTCAGAGGACGTAGCTTTCTTT
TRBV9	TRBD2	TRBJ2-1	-	CASSQAGGGYNEQFF	TGTGCCAGCAGTCAAGCGGGAGGAGGCTACAATGAGCAGTTCTTC
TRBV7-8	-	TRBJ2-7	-	CASSLGGSNSYEQYF	TGTGCCAGCAGCTTAGGGGGGTCCAACTCCTACGAGCAGTACTTC
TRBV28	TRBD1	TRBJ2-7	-	CASSSGQETAYEQYF	TGTGCCAGCAGTTCCGGACAGGAAACAGCCTACGAGCAGTACTTC
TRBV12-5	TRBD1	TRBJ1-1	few	CASAGQGALNTEAFF	TGTGCTAGTGCCGGACAGGGGGCCCTGAACACTGAAGCTTTCTTT
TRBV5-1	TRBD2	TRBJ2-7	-	CASSLESGGFYEQYF	TGCGCCAGCAGCTTGGAAAGCGGGGGGTTCTACGAGCAGTACTTC
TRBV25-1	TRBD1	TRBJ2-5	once	CASSESRGLLETQYF	TGTGCCAGCAGTGAATCTAGGGGGCTTTTAGAGACCCAGTACTTC
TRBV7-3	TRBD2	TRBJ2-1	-	CASSLFPGGYYNEQFF	TGTGCCAGCAGCTTATTTCCGGGGGGTTATTACAATGAGCAGTTCTTC
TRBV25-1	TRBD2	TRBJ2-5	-	CASSELAGGETQYF	TGTGCCAGCAGTGAATTAGCGGGAGGGGAGACCCAGTACTTC
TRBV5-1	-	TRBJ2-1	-	CASSLAGNEQFF	TGCGCCAGCAGCTTGGCAGGGAATGAGCAGTTCTTC
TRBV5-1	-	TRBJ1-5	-	CASSLGGDSNQPQHF	TGCGCCAGCAGCTTGGGAGGGGATAGCAATCAGCCCCAGCATTTT
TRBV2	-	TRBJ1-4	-	CASIRTRVSGGEKLFF	TGTGCCAGCATCCGGACAAGGGTATCCGGGGGAGAAAAACTGTTTTTT
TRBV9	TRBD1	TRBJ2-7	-	CASSKRTGEADEQYF	TGTGCCAGCAGCAAGCGGACAGGGGAGGCAGACGAGCAGTACTTC
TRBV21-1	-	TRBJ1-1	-	CASSQGDTEAFF	TGTGCCAGCAGCCAAGGGGACACTGAAGCTTTCTTT
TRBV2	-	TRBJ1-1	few	CASTIDQNTEAFF	TGTGCCAGCACCATAGATCAGAACACTGAAGCTTTCTTT
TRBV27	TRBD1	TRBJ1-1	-	CASSEDRGTEAFF	TGTGCCAGCAGTGAGGACAGGGGGACTGAAGCTTTCTTT
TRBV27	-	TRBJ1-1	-	CASSLLPPVGDYTEAFF	TGTGCCAGCAGTTTATTGCCCCCGGTGGGGGACTACACTGAAGCTTTCTTT
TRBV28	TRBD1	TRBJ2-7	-	CASSIRTGWAISYEQYF	TGTGCCAGCAGTATAAGGACAGGGTGGGCTATTTCCTACGAGCAGTACTTC
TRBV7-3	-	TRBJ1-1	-	CASSTSGAGVTEAFF	TGTGCCAGCAGCACCTCCGGGGCAGGGGTTACTGAAGCTTTCTTT
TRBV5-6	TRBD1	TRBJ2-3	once	CASSLANRGRDTQYF	TGTGCCAGCAGCTTGGCCAACAGGGGGCGTGATACGCAGTATTTT
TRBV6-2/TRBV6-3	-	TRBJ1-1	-	CASSYPSGTGARGNTEAFF	TGTGCCAGCAGTTACCCGTCGGGTACGGGGGCTAGGGGGAACACTGAAGCTTTCTTT
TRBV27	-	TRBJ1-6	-	CASSLFPTANNSPLHF	TGTGCCAGCAGTTTATTTCCGACAGCTAATAATTCACCCCTCCACTTT
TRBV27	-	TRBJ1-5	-	CASSLEGGGSNQPQHF	TGTGCCAGCAGTTTAGAAGGCGGGGGCAGCAATCAGCCCCAGCATTTT
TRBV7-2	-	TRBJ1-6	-	CASSLDYRRPRNNSPLHF	TGTGCCAGCAGCTTAGATTACAGGCGGCCACGGAATAATTCACCCCTCCACTTT
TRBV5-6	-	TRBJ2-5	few	CASSSAVGVGAQETQYF	TGTGCCAGCAGCTCCGCCGTGGGGGTCGGGGCCCAAGAGACCCAGTACTTC
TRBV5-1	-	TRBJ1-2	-	CASSLVRRTATYGYTF	TGCGCCAGCAGCTTGGTCCGAAGGACAGCGACCTATGGCTACACCTTC
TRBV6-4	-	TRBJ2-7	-	CASSDWGSLSYEQYF	TGTGCCAGCAGTGACTGGGGTTCCCTCTCCTACGAGCAGTACTTC
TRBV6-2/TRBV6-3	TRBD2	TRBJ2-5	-	CASSYSRRLAGDQETQYF	TGTGCCAGCAGTTACTCGAGGCGGCTAGCGGGAGATCAAGAGACCCAGTACTTC
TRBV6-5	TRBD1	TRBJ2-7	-	CASNTPGQPYEQYF	TGTGCCAGCAACACCCCGGGACAGCCCTACGAGCAGTACTTC
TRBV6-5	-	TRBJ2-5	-	CASRTEETQYF	TGTGCCTCCCGGACTGAGGAGACCCAGTACTTC